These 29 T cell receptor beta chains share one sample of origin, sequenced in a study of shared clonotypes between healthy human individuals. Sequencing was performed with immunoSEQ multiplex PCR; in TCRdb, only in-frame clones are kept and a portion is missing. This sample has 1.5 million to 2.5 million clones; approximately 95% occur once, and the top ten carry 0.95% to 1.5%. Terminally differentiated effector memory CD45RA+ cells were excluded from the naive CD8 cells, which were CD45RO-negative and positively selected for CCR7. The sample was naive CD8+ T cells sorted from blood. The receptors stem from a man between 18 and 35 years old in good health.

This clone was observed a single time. CDR3 sequence (DNA): TGTGCCAGCAGTCCCCAGGCGGCCGGCTACAATGAGCAGTTCTTC. Its protein is CASSPQAAGYNEQFF. The chain carries TRBV6-1 and TRBJ2-1, with no clear D. CDR1 and CDR2 from the germline V gene are MNHNS and SASEGT. Trimming stripped 5 bases from V and 3 bases from J, with 14 bases between. CDR3 length: 15 residues.

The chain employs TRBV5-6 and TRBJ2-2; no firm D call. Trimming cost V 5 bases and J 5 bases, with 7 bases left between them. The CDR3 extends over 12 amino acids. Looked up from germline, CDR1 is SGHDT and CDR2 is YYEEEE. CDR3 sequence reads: CASSWETGELFF. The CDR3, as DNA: TGTGCCAGCAGTTGGGAAACCGGGGAGCTGTTTTTT.

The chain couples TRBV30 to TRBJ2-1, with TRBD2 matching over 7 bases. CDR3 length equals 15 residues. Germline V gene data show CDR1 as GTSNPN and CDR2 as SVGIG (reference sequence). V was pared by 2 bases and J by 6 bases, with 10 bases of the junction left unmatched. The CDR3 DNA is TGTGCCTGGAGTTCCGGGACTATTCTTGGCAATGAGCAGTTCTTC. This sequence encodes CAWSSGTILGNEQFF.

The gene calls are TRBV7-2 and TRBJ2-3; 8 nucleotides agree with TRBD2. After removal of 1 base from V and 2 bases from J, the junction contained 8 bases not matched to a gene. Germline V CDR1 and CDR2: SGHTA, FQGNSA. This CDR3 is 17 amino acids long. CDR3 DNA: TGTGCCAGCAGCTTAGGATACCAGCGGGGGATCACAGATACGCAGTATTTT. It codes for CASSLGYQRGITDTQYF.

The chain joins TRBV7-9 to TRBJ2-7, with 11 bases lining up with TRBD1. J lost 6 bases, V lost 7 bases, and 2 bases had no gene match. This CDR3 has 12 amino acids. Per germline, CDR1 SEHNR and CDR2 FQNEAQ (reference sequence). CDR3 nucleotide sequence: TGTGCCAGCATGGGACAGGGGGTCGAGCAGTACTTC. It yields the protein CASMGQGVEQYF. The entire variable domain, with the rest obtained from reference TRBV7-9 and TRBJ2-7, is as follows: DTGVSQNPRHKITKRGQNVTFRCDPISEHNRLYWYRQTLGQGPEFLTYFQNEAQLEKSRLLSDRFSAERPKGSFSTLEIQRTEQGDSAMYLCASMGQGVEQYFGPGTRLTVT.

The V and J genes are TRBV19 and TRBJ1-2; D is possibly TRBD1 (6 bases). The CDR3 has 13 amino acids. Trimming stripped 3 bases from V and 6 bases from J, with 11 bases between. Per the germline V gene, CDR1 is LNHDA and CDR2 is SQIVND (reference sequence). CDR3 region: CASSIGQSHGYTF. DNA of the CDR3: TGTGCCAGTAGTATCGGACAGAGCCATGGCTACACCTTC.

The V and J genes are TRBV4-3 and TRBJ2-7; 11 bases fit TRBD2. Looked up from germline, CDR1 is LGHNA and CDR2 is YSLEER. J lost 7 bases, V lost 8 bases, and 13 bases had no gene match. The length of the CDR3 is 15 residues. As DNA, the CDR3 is TGCGCCAGCGGAACTAGCGGGAGATCCCGGGGAGAGCAGTACTTC. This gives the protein CASGTSGRSRGEQYF.

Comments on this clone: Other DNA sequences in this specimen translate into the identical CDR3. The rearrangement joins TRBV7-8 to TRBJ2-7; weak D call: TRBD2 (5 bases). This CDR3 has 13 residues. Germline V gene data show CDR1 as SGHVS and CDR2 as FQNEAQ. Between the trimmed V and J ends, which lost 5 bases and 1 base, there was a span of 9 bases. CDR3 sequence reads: CASSPGFSYEQYF. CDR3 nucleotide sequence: TGTGCCAGCAGCCCGGGATTTTCCTACGAGCAGTACTTC.

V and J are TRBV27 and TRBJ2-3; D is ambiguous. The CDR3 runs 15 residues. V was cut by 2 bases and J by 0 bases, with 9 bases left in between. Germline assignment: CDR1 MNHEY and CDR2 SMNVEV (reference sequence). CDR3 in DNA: TGTGCCAGCAGTTTACTGACCGCGAGCACAGATACGCAGTATTTT. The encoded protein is CASSLLTASTDTQYF.

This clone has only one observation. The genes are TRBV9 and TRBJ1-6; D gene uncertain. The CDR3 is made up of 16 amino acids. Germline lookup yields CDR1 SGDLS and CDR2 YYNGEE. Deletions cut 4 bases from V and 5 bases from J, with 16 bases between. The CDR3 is CASSTGDWNDNSPLHF. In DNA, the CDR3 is TGTGCCAGCAGCACCGGAGACTGGAACGATAATTCACCCCTCCACTTT.

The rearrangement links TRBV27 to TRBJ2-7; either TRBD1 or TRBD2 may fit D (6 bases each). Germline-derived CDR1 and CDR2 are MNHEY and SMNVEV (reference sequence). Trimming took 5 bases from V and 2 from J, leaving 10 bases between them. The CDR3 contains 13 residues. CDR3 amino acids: CASSPGEAYEQYF. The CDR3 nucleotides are TGTGCCAGCAGTCCAGGGGAGGCCTACGAGCAGTACTTC.

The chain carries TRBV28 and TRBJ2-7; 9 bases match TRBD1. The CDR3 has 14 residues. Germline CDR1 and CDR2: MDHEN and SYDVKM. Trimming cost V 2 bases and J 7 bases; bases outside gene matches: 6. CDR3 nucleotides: TGTGCCAGCAGTTTAAGGACAGGGGTGGGTGAGCAGTACTTC. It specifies CASSLRTGVGEQYF. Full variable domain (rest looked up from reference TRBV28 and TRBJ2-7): DVKVTQSSRYLVKRTGEKVFLECVQDMDHENMFWYRQDPGLGLRLIYFSYDVKMKEKGDIPEGYSVSREKKERFSLILESASTNQTSMYLCASSLRTGVGEQYFGPGTRLTVT.

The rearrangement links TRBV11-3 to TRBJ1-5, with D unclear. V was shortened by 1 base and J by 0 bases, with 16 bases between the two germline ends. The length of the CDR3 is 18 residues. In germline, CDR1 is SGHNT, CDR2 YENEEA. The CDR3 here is CASSLGLRVLNSNQPQHF. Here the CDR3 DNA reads TGTGCCAGCAGCTTAGGGTTACGAGTACTGAATAGCAATCAGCCCCAGCATTTT. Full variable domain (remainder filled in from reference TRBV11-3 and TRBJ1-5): EAGVVQSPRYKIIEKKQPVAFWCNPISGHNTLYWYLQNLGQGPELLIRYENEEAVDDSQLPKDRFSAERLKGVDSTLKIQPAELGDSAVYLCASSLGLRVLNSNQPQHFGDGTRLSIL.

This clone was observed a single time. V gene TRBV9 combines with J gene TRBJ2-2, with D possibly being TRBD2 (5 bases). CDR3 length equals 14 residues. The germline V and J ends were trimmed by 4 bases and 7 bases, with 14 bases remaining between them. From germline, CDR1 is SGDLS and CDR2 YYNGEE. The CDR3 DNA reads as TGTGCCAGCAGCCCTTGGGAGCTAGGCGGGGAGCTGTTTTTT. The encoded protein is CASSPWELGGELFF.

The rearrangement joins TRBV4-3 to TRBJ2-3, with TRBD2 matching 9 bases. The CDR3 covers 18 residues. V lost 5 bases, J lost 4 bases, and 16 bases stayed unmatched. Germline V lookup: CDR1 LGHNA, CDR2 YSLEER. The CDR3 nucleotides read TGCGCCAGCAGCGCCGACATTCTGCGGGAGGGCTTGGCAGATACGCAGTATTTT. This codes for CASSADILREGLADTQYF.

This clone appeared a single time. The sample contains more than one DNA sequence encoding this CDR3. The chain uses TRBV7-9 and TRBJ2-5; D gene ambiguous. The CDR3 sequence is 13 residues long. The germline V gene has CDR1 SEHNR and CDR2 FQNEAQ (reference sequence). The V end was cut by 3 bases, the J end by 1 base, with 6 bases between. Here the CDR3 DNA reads TGTGCCAGCAGCTTGGGCACCCAAGAGACCCAGTACTTC. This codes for CASSLGTQETQYF.

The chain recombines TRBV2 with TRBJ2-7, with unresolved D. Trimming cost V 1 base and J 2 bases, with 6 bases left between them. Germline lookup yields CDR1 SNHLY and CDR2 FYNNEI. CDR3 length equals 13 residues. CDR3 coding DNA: TGTGCCAGCAGTGAAGACGCTCCCTACGAGCAGTACTTC. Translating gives CASSEDAPYEQYF.

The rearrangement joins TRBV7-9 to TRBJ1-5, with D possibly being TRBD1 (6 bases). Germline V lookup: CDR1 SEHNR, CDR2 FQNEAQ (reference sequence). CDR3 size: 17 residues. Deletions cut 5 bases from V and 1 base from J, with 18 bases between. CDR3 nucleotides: TGTGCCAGCAGCCCCCTATACAGGGAAGGGAGCAATCAGCCCCAGCATTTT. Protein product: CASSPLYREGSNQPQHF. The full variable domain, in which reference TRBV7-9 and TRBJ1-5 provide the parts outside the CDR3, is DTGVSQNPRHKITKRGQNVTFRCDPISEHNRLYWYRQTLGQGPEFLTYFQNEAQLEKSRLLSDRFSAERPKGSFSTLEIQRTEQGDSAMYLCASSPLYREGSNQPQHFGDGTRLSIL.

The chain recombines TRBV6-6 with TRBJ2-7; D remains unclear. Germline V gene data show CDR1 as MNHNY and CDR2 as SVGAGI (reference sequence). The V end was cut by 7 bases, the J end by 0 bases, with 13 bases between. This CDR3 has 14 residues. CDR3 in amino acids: CASTQLGSSYEQYF. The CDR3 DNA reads TGTGCCAGCACCCAACTCGGAAGCTCCTACGAGCAGTACTTC.

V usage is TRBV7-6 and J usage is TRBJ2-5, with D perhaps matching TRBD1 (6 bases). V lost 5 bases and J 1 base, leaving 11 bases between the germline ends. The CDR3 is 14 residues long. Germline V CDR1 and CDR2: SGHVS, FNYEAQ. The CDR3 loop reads CASSRSDSQETQYF. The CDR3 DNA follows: TGTGCCAGCAGCCGGTCGGACAGCCAAGAGACCCAGTACTTC.

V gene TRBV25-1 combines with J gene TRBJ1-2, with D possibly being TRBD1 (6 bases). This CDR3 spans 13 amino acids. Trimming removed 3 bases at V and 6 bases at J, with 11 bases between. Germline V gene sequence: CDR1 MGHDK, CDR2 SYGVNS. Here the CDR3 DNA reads TGTGCCAGCAGTGATCCACAGGGAAATGGCTACACCTTC. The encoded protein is CASSDPQGNGYTF.

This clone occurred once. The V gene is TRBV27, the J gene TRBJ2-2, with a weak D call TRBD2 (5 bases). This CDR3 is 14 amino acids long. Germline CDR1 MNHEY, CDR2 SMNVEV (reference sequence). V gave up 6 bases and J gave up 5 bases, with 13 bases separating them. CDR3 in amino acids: CASSRTGWTGELFF. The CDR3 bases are TGTGCCAGCAGCAGGACTGGATGGACCGGGGAGCTGTTTTTT.

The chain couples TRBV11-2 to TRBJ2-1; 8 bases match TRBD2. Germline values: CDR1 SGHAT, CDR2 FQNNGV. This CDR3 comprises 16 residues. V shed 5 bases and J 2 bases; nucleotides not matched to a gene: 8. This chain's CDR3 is CASSQIAGPTYNEQFF. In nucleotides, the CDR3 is TGTGCCAGCAGCCAAATAGCGGGGCCCACCTACAATGAGCAGTTCTTC.

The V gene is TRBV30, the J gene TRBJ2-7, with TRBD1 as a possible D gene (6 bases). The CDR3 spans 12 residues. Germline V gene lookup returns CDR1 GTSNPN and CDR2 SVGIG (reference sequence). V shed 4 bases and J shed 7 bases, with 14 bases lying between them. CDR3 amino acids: CAWTPGHPEQYF. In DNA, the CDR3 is TGTGCCTGGACGCCGGGACACCCTGAGCAGTACTTC.

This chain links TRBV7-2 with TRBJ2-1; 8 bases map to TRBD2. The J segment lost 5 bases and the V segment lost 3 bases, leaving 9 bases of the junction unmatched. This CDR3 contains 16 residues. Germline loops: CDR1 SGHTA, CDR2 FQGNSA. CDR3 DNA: TGTGCCAGCAGCTTGAGAGCGGGGGCCAAAAACAATGAGCAGTTCTTC. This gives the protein CASSLRAGAKNNEQFF.

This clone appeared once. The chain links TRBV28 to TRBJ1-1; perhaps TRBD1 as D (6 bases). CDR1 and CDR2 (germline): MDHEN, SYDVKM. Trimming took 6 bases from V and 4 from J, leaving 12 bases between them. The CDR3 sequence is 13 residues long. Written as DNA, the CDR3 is TGTGCCAGCAGAACGAGGGGGTTCACTGAAGCTTTCTTT. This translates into CASRTRGFTEAFF.

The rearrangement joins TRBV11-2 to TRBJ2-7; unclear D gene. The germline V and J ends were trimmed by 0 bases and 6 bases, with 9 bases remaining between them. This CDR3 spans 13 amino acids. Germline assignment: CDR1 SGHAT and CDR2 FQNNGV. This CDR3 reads CASSLDNSIEQYF. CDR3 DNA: TGTGCCAGCAGCTTAGATAACAGTATCGAGCAGTACTTC.

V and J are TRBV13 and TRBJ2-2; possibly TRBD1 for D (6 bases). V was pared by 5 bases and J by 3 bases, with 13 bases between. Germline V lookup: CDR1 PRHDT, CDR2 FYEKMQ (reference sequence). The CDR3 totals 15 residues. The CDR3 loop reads CASSPRDIYTGELFF. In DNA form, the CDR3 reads TGTGCCAGCAGCCCCCGGGACATTTACACCGGGGAGCTGTTTTTT.

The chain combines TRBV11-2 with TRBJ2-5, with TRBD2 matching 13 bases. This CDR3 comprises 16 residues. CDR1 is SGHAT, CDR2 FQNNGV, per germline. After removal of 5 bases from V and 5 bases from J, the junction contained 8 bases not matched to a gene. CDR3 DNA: TGTGCCAGCAGCCGGACTAGCGGGAGCCCTCGGGAGACCCAGTACTTC. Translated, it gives CASSRTSGSPRETQYF. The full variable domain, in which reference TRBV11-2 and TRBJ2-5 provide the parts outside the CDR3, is EAGVAQSPRYKIIEKRQSVAFWCNPISGHATLYWYQQILGQGPKLLIQFQNNGVVDDSQLPKDRFSAERLKGVDSTLKIQPAKLEDSAVYLCASSRTSGSPRETQYFGPGTRLLVL.